The T cell receptor beta chain described here comes from a study of tumor-infiltrating lymphocytes in primary liver carcinoma. The wider study: Patients had primary liver carcinoma treated by surgical resection. The tumors ranged from roughly 4 to 10 cm across and fell within stage T1-T3 N0M0.

Concerning this clonotype: Its antigen remains unidentified.

With roughly 540 ng total RNA as template and a constant-region primer, TCR beta cDNA was made. For TCR beta, libraries were produced by three nested multiplex PCR rounds using slightly modified ARM-PCR. The first two PCR rounds used TRBV1-TRBV30 primers with a Cbeta primer, roughly 10 cycles each. From the multiplex PCR reads, TCRdb called clonotypes with MiXCR, one entry per CDR3 protein. There are hundreds of thousands of distinct CDR3 sequences in the sample; 50% to 60% occur only once, and approximately 15% lies in the top ten. The CDR3 is made up of 16 amino acids. Per the germline V gene, CDR1 is MDHEN and CDR2 is SYDVKM. V was trimmed by 2 bases and J by 0 bases, leaving 11 bases between them. The blood RNA (from unsorted whole blood) was obtained, and germline DNA was also extracted. Whole-study results and caveats: Without sorting, CD4+ versus CD8+ T cell repertoires were not compared.

The chain carries TRBV28 and TRBJ1-5; D is possibly TRBD1 (5 bases). The sample consisted of peripheral blood. This sequence was found in a woman younger than 45 with primary liver carcinoma and hepatitis B virus infection. In DNA, the CDR3 is TGTGCCAGCAGTTTAGTAGCAGGGAGTAGCAATCAGCCCCAGCATTTT. The encoded protein is CASSLVAGSSNQPQHF.